This TCR beta chain originates from a study of shared clonotypes between healthy human individuals (dated by TCRdb to the early 2020s). Turning to the overall study: Two women and a few men aged 18 to 49 years were included in the cohort. The study deeply sequenced blood TCR repertoires of roughly five healthy adults to estimate repertoire size and the extent of clonotype sharing between individuals. Each donor's leukapheresis produced roughly between about 0.85 and 10 billion PBMCs. Different laboratories and diverse techniques were used to prepare libraries and sequence TCR repertoires, to increase sequencing depth and limit assay-specific biases. For each donor, CD4 naive and CD4 memory were each given three plates, CD8 naive was given two plates, and CD8 memory was given one plate.

V lost 4 bases and J lost 8 bases; the stretch between them is 17 bases long. The CDR1 and CDR2 encoded by the germline V gene are SQVTM and ANQGSEA. Inclusive of the bounding cysteine and phenylalanine, the CDR3 is 13 residues long. Only the CDR3 DNA stays, 39 bases, in frame from base 1. To note about this clone: Its target antigen remains unknown. It has no much larger one-base neighbor in the sample; base qualities were not kept.

Using the deep immunoSEQ assay, TCR CDR3 regions were amplified from genomic DNA by multiplex PCR. Genomic DNA extracted from each cell subset was distributed evenly over all wells of several immunoSEQ 96-well plates, and each plate served as one replicate. For sorted subsets, each replicate PCR was loaded with around 220 ng genomic DNA, equivalent to approximately 33,000 T cell genomes. Purified libraries were measured with a Qubit 3.0 fluorometer, size-checked on a Bioanalyzer 2100, and measured again with the KAPA Library Quantification kit. Every immunoSEQ 96-well plate was sequenced on a dedicated single-read 150-cycle Illumina NextSeq 550 flow cell. As for how the authors treated the data: Because only junctional sequences without quality scores were contained in the immunoSEQ output, filtering matching that applied to full-length reads could not be performed. Sequences were annotated with PyIR, a Python wrapper for IgBLAST v1.9, using IMGT germline references to assign V/J genes and CDR3. Reads were removed for weak V/J assignments (E-value above 1e-6), missing CDR3, stop codons, out-of-frame junctions, or ambiguous translated residues. V3J clonotypes were defined as sequences sharing an identical inferred V gene, J gene, and CDR3 amino acid sequence. The percentage overlap between two repertoires was calculated by dividing the number of shared unique clonotypes by the size of the smaller repertoire. Three approaches were used to assess repertoire richness: RTK rarefaction, the Chao1 estimator, and Recon v2.1 estimates of unobserved clonotypes. Generation probabilities for all TCRbeta clonotypes obtained by the gDNA method from a handful of donors were computed using OLGA. Here the immuneACCESS table is served through TCRdb, limited to in-frame sequences with V and J called. Missing clones are a known gap in these copies; in checked studies unresolved V genes cover under half, and the rest lacks a known reason. V, J and clone size reflect that table, while D and trimming were determined from the DNA. A total of 2 million to 2.5 million clones appear in this sample, 85% to 95% of them only once. Clones ranked in the top ten supply approximately 0.4% of the sample.

Points the paper makes about the study in general: Only blood was sampled, and tissue TCR repertoires likely differ from those in blood. Because the study included a small number of donors, the genetic and exposure-history diversity represented was limited. Even with the large sequencing depth, rarefaction of the sorted-subset datasets indicated that sequencing was incomplete. Based on pairwise subsampling, the degree of clonotype sharing among donors was expected to be affected by sequencing depth. Naive subsets generally had larger estimated clonotype richness than memory subsets did. Higher generation probabilities were observed for clonotypes shared by all four sorted-subset donors than for non-shared clonotypes. When four donors were compared, the shared fraction of clonotypes was about 5% for naive CD4, about 4% for naive CD8, more than 2% for memory CD4, and under 0.5% for memory CD8.

The donors were healthy, HIV-negative adults with no recently reported acute infections or vaccinations. Only Caucasian adults living in Nashville, Tennessee, USA were represented among the donors. CD4+ T cells were enriched by magnetic negative selection, after which naive cells were positively selected on CD45RA and the negative fraction was taken as the memory subset. Blood was collected by leukapheresis, and PBMCs were isolated by Ficoll-Histopaque density gradient centrifugation and then cryopreserved in liquid nitrogen vapor phase. Analytical flow cytometry was used to check the purity and quantity of each magnetically sorted T cell population. Genomic DNA was isolated from every sorted fraction and measured by UV absorbance on a Nanodrop 2000c.

Sequenced input: naive CD4+ T cells from PBMCs. In the paper's terms, the cell subset or site label means: CD45RA+ positively selected. The origin of this receptor is a young man in good health. Some clones in this sample may be carry-over from other donors' samples. The chain links TRBV29-1 with TRBJ1-2, with TRBD1 as a weak D call on 6 bases. The nucleotide sequence is TGCAGCGTTGGGGGGCGGGTTTCGGACGGCTACACCTTC. Its translation reads: CSVGGRVSDGYTF.